This paragraph reports one T cell receptor beta chain. The target of this receptor is not known. Per-nucleotide qualities are absent, and no much larger clonotype sits a single base away. V is clipped by 8 bases and J by 1 base, and the sequence between their germline boundaries is 18 bases long. The CDR3, cysteine through phenylalanine, is 15 amino acids long. The DNA shown is the 45-base CDR3, in frame from base 1. Taken from the germline V gene, the CDR1 and CDR2 loops are MNHEY and SVGAGI. These data are taken from a study of T cell responses to AZD1222 COVID-19 vaccine (dated by TCRdb to about 2021). In terms of the full investigation: TCR sequencing covered roughly 230 trial participants: 200 to 220 given two doses of AZD1222 and about 26 given two doses of MenACWY control vaccine. Trial participants were enrolled into age subgroups of 18-55, 56-69 and 70-plus years, which contained around 140, 26 and 57 TCR-sequenced participants, respectively.

Broader findings and caveats from the paper: Reportedly, almost half of the unique spike-specific TCRs recognized epitopes lying outside the regions that are mutated in the B.1.351 and B.1.1.7 variants. The whole spike protein was spanned by vaccine-associated CD4 TCRs, and dominant responses were seen in regions 160-218 and 743-854. After two AZD1222 doses, spike-specific TCR breadth and depth were significantly higher than at day 0 and than in MenACWY recipients. Only five to seven AZD1222 recipients were SARS-CoV-2 seropositive at baseline, limiting conclusions about previously exposed vaccinees. Participants were mostly white British and included more females than males, and it was suggested by the authors that clonal diversity may have been underestimated. In the small 56-69-year group, the increase in depth fell short of significance, most likely because of low power. No day 14 peak-response samples were available, so repertoires were characterized only after the peak T cell response.

The CDR3 regions of human TCRbeta chains were analyzed by immunosequencing. The authors' analysis ran thus. TCRs in the repertoires were compared against a reference library of SARS-CoV-2-specific TCRs that had been generated with the MIRA antigen-specificity platform. Breadth was defined as the fraction of unique TCRs that were SARS-CoV-2-associated, and depth was defined as the fraction of total T cells that were SARS-CoV-2-associated. Using the MIRA data, each spike-specific TCR was assigned both to the spike region to which the TCR was reactive and to a CD4 or CD8 class. Log10-transformed breadth and depth values were compared by one-way ANOVA with Sidak's multiple comparisons tests. TCRdb retrieved this table from immuneACCESS and kept in-frame rearrangements only. Not all clones are present; in checked studies, unresolved V genes account for under half, and no reason is known for the remainder. The D gene and trimming were derived from the DNA, and the V and J assignments and clone size from that table. Counted in this sample were tens of thousands of clones; 88% of them appeared once. Around 10% of the sample is taken by the ten largest.

The time point label, as the study defines it: about 28 days (+/-7) after the second vaccine dose. AZD1222 recipients with second doses at about 4 weeks or about 12 weeks were pooled, because spike-specific TCR depth and breadth did not differ between schedules. Samples from vaccinated people were obtained from the UK trials COV001 and COV002, which included a single-blind randomized controlled phase 2/3 trial of AZD1222 (ChAdOx1 nCoV-19) in healthy adults. Trial participant PBMC samples were collected at day 0 and day 28 after the second dose for TCRbeta chain sequencing. This clonotype originated in an adult who received the AZD1222 COVID-19 vaccine. This receptor chain uses TRBV6-5 and TRBJ2-7; no D gene call is confident. This material consisted of peripheral blood, taken 28 days after the second AZD1222 dose. The DNA sequence follows: TGTGCCAGCCAGATGGGTCCCTATGGGTCCTACGAGCAGTACTTC. Translation gives CASQMGPYGSYEQYF.